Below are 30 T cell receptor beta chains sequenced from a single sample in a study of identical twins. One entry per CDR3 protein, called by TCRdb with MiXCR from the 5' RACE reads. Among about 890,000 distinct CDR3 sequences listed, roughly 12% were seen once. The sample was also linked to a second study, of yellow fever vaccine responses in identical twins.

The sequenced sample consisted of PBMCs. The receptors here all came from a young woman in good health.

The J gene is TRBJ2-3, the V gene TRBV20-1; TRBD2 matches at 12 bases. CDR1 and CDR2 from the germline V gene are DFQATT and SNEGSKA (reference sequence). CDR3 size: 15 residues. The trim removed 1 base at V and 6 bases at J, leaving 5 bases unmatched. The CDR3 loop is CSARASGGAKDTQYF. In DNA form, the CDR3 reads TGCAGTGCTAGAGCTAGCGGGGGGGCCAAGGATACGCAGTATTTT.

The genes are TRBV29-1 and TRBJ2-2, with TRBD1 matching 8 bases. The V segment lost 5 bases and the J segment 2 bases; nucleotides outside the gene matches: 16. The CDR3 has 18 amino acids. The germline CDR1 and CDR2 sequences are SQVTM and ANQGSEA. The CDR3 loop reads CSVPFYNRTGRNTGELFF. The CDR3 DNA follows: TGCAGCGTTCCTTTTTACAATAGGACAGGGAGAAACACCGGGGAGCTGTTTTTT.

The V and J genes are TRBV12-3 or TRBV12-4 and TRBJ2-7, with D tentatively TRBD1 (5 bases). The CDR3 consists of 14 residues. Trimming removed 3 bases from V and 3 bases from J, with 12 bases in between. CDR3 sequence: CASSLLGRDYEQYF. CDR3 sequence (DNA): TGTGCCAGCAGTTTGCTCGGCAGGGACTACGAGCAGTACTTC.

In DNA, the CDR3 is TGTGCCAGCAGTGAATATCACGGTCCAGATACGCAGTATTTT. Its translation is CASSEYHGPDTQYF. This chain links TRBV25-1 with TRBJ2-3, with D unresolved. Trimming shortened V by 0 bases and J by 4 bases, and 8 bases separated the two germline ends. Germline V gives CDR1 MGHDK, CDR2 SYGVNS. The CDR3 has 14 residues.

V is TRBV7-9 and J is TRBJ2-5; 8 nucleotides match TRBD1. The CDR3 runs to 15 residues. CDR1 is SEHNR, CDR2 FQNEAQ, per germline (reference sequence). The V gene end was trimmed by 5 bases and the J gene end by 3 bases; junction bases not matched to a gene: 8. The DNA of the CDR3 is TGTGCCAGCAGCCCAGGACAGGGCGGGAAAGAGACCCAGTACTTC. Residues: CASSPGQGGKETQYF. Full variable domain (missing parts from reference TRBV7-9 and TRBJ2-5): DTGVSQNPRHKITKRGQNVTFRCDPISEHNRLYWYRQTLGQGPEFLTYFQNEAQLEKSRLLSDRFSAERPKGSFSTLEIQRTEQGDSAMYLCASSPGQGGKETQYFGPGTRLLVL.

In DNA, the CDR3 is TGTGCCAGCAGGTCAGGGTCTGGCTACACCTTC. Encoded protein: CASRSGSGYTF. V is TRBV6-5 and J is TRBJ1-2; D is possibly TRBD1 (5 bases). The CDR3 runs to 11 residues. Germline-derived CDR1 and CDR2 are MNHEY and SVGAGI. The ends were cut back, 6 bases at V and 7 bases at J, with 9 bases in the middle.

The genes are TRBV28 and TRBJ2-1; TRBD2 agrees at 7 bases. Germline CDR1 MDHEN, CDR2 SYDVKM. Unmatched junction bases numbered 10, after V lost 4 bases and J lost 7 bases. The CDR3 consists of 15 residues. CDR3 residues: CASSYPAGARNEQFF. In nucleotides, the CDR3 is TGTGCCAGCAGTTACCCCGCGGGAGCACGGAATGAGCAGTTCTTC.

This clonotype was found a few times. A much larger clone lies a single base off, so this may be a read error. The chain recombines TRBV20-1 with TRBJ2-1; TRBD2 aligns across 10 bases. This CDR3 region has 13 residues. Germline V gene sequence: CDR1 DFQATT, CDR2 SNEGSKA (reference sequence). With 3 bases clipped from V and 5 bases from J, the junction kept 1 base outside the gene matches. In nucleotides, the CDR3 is TGCAGTGCTAGTGGACTAGCGGACAATGAGCAGTTCTTC. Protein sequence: CSASGLADNEQFF.

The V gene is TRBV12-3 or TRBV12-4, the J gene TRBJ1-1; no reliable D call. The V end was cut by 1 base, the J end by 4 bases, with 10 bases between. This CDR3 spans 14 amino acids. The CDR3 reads CASSLGTLGTEAFF. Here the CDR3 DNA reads TGTGCCAGCAGTTTAGGTACGTTGGGCACTGAAGCTTTCTTT.

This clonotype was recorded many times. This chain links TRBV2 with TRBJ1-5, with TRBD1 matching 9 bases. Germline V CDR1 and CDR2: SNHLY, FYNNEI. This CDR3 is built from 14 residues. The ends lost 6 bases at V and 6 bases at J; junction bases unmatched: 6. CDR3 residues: CASRGDRVAQPQHF. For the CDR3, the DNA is TGTGCCAGCAGGGGGGACAGGGTGGCTCAGCCCCAGCATTTT.

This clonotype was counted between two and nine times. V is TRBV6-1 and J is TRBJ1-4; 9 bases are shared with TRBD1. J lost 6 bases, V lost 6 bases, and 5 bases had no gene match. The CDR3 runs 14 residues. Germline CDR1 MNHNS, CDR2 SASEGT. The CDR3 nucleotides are TGTGCCAGCAGACGACGACAGGGGGATGAAAAACTGTTTTTT. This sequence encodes CASRRRQGDEKLFF.

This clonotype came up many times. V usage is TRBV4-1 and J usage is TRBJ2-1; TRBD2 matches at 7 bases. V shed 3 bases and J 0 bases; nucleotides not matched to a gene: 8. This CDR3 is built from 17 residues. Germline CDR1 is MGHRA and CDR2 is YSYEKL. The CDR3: CASSQRDYQSSYNEQFF. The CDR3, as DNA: TGCGCCAGCAGCCAGCGGGACTACCAGAGCTCCTACAATGAGCAGTTCTTC.

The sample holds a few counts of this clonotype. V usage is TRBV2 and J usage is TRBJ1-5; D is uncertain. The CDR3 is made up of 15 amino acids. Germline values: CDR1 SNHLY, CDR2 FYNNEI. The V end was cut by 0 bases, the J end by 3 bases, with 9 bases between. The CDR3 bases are TGTGCCAGCAGTGAAGCGCGGGCGAACAATCAGCCCCAGCATTTT. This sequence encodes CASSEARANNQPQHF.

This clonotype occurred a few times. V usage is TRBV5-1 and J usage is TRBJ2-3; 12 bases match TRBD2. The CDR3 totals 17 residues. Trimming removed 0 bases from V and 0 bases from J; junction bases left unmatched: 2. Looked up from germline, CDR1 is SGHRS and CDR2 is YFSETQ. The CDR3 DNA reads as TGCGCCAGCAGCTTGGTACTAGCGGGGGGAAGCACAGATACGCAGTATTTT. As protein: CASSLVLAGGSTDTQYF.

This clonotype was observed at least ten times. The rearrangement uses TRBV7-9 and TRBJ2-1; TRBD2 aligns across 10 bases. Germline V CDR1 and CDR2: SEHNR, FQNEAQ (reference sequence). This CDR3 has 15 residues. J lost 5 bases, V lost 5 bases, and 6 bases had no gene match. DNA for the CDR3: TGTGCCAGCAGCCCCGGACTAGCGGTTAACAATGAGCAGTTCTTC. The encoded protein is CASSPGLAVNNEQFF.

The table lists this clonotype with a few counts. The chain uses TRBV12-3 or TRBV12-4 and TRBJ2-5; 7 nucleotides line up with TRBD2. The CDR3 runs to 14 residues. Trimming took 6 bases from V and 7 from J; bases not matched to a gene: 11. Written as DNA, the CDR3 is TGTGCCAGCAGCGACCCACTTGAGCGGGGGACCCAGTACTTC. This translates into CASSDPLERGTQYF.

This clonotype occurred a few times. The CDR3 DNA follows: TGCAGTGCTGGGACCGGGACTTCGCAAGAGACCCAGTACTTC. Its protein is CSAGTGTSQETQYF. The genes are TRBV20-1 and TRBJ2-5, with a weak D call TRBD2 (6 bases). Per the germline V gene, CDR1 is DFQATT and CDR2 is SNEGSKA (reference sequence). CDR3 length: 14 amino acids. V lost 5 bases to trimming and J lost 2 bases, with 15 bases between them.

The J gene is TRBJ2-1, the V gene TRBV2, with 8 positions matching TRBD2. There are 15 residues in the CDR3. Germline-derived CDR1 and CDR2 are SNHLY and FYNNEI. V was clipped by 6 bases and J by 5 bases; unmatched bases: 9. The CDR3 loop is CASRRAGGADNEQFF. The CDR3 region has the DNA TGTGCCAGCAGGCGGGCCGGGGGGGCCGACAATGAGCAGTTCTTC.

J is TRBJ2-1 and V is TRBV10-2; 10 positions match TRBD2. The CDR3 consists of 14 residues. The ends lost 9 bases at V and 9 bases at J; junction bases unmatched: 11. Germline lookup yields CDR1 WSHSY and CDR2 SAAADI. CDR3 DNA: TGCGCCAGTCAATTAGCGGGGGGCGTTGCTGAGCAGTTCTTC. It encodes CASQLAGGVAEQFF.

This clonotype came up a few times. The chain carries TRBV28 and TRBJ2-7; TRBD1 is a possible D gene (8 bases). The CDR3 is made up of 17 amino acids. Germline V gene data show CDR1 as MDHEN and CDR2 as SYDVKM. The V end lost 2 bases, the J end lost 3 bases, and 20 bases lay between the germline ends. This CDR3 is CASSLGLKQGGLYEQYF. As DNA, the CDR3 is TGTGCCAGCAGTTTAGGACTAAAACAGGGGGGGCTCTACGAGCAGTACTTC.

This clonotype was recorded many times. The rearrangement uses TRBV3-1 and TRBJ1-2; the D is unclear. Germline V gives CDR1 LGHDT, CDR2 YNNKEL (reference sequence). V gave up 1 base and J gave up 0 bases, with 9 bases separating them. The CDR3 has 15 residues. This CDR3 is CASSQGGKSNYGYTF. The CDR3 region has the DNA TGTGCCAGCAGCCAAGGTGGGAAGTCTAACTATGGCTACACCTTC.

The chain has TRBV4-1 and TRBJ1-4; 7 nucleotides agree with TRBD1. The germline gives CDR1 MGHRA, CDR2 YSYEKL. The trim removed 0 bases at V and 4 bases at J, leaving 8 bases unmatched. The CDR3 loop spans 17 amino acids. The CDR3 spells CASSQDPRGPGNEKLFF. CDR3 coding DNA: TGCGCCAGCAGCCAAGATCCGAGGGGGCCGGGTAATGAAAAACTGTTTTTT.

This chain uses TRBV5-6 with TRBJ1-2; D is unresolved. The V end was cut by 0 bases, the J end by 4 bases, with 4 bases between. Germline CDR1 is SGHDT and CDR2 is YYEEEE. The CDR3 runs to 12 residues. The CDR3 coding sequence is TGTGCCAGCAGCTTGGTATCCTATGGCTACACCTTC. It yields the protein CASSLVSYGYTF.

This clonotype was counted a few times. Here the CDR3 reads CASRSGLAGFYEQFF. CDR3 DNA: TGTGCCAGCAGATCAGGACTAGCGGGATTTTATGAGCAGTTCTTC. V and J are TRBV7-2 and TRBJ2-1, with 12 bases matching TRBD2. Per the germline V gene, CDR1 is SGHTA and CDR2 is FQGNSA. This CDR3 has 15 residues. J lost 8 bases, V lost 6 bases, and 8 bases had no gene match. The variable domain in full, completed from reference TRBV7-2 and TRBJ2-1, reads GAGVSQSPSNKVTEKGKDVELRCDPISGHTALYWYRQSLGQGLEFLIYFQGNSAPDKSGLPSDRFSAERTGGSVSTLTIQRTQQEDSAVYLCASRSGLAGFYEQFFGPGTRLTVL.

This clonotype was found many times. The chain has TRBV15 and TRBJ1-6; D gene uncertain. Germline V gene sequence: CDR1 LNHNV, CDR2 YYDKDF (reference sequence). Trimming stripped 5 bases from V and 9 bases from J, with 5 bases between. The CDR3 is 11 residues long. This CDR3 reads CATSEGSPLHF. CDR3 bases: TGTGCCACCAGCGAAGGTTCACCCCTCCACTTT.

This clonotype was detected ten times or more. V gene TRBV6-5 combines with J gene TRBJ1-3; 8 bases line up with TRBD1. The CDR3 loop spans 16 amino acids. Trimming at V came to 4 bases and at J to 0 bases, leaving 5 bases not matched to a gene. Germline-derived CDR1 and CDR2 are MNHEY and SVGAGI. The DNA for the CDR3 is TGTGCCAGCAGTTCGCGGACAGGGCTCTCTGGAAACACCATATATTTT. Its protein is CASSSRTGLSGNTIYF.

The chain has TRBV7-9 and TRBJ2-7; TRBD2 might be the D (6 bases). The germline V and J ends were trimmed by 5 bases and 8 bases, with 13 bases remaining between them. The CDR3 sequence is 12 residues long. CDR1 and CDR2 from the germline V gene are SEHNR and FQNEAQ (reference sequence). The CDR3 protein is CASSVQGGKQYV. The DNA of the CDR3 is TGTGCCAGCAGCGTTCAGGGAGGAAAGCAGTACGTC.

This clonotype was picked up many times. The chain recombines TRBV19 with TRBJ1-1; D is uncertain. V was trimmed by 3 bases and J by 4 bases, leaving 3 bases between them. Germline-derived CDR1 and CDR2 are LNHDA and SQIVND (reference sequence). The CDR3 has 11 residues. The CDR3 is CASSIPTEAFF. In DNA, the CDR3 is TGTGCCAGTAGTATTCCCACTGAAGCTTTCTTT.

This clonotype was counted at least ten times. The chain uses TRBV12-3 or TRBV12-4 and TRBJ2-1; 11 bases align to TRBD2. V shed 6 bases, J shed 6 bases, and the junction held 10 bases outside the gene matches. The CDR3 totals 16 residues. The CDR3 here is CASRGELAGVGNEQFF. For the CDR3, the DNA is TGTGCCAGCAGGGGGGAACTAGCGGGAGTAGGCAATGAGCAGTTCTTC.

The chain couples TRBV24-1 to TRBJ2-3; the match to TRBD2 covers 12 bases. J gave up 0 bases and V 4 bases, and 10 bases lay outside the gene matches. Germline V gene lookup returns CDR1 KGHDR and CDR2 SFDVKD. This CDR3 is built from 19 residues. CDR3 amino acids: CATSDFDWTSGESTDTQYF. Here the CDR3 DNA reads TGTGCCACCAGTGACTTCGATTGGACTAGCGGGGAGAGCACAGATACGCAGTATTTT.